This record covers a single T cell receptor (beta chain). What it binds is not known. The CDR3 is 14 amino acids. The junction had 7 bases not matched to a gene; V was cut back by 5 bases and J by 9 bases. Germline assignment: CDR1 SGHTA and CDR2 FQGTGA. TCRdb fed the 5' RACE reads into MiXCR, producing one record per CDR3 protein. The table lists 350,000 to 450,000 distinct CDR3 sequences, 18% of them singletons, with 15% to 20% in the top ten. The data are from a study of T cells after yellow fever vaccination. Looking at the study overall: SMART-Seq v4 Ultra Low Input prepared libraries from low-cell fractions. Study-level findings and limits: Primary-vaccination clones mostly resurfaced post-booster (about 95% CD4, approximately 87% CD8).

The sample was PBMCs, taken before the yellow fever booster vaccination. The chain employs TRBV7-3 and TRBJ2-1, with 10 positions matching TRBD2. This TCR came from a man between 18 and 29 years old who received the YFV17D yellow fever vaccine. The CDR3 DNA reads as TGTGCCAGCAGCCCAAGCGGGGGGGCGGTTGAGCAGTTCTTC. Protein sequence: CASSPSGGAVEQFF.